These T cell receptor beta chains were read from a single sample in a study of chemoradiotherapy in HPV16-positive cancers. Profiling relied on immunoSEQ multiplex PCR, and the TCRdb table lists in-frame clones only, not all of them. This table has 15,000 to 20,000 clones, under 80% appearing once. This material was obtained from a patient who underwent chemoradiotherapy. The origin of the receptors is a human donor with HPV-associated anogenital cancer. Both conserved end residues are part of each CDR3. D genes are given only for firm matches. For some rows the clone size is stated as once, few or many, or as a class when expanded; others skip it.

J | size | D | V | CDR3 | DNA
TRBJ2-7 | few | TRBD1 | TRBV14 | CASSQDPGQGPYEQYF | TGTGCCAGCAGCCAAGACCCGGGACAGGGACCCTACGAGCAGTACTTC
TRBJ1-5 | few | TRBD1 | TRBV19 | CASRDGQGRYQPQHF | TGTGCCAGTAGGGATGGACAGGGGAGATATCAGCCCCAGCATTTT
TRBJ2-3 | . | TRBD2 | TRBV5-4 | CASPGTSGGLLSSTDTQYF | TGTGCCAGCCCTGGGACTAGCGGGGGGCTTCTCTCTAGCACAGATACGCAGTATTTT
TRBJ1-6 | . | . | TRBV7-2 | CASSLGQSANSPLHF | TGTGCCAGCAGCCTTGGACAGTCGGCTAATTCACCCCTCCACTTT
TRBJ2-7 | . | . | TRBV6-6 | CASTPSTATYEQYF | TGTGCCAGCACTCCCTCTACAGCTACCTACGAGCAGTACTTC
TRBJ2-5 | . | TRBD1 | TRBV18 | CASSPGTGEETQYF | TGTGCCAGCTCACCTGGGACAGGGGAAGAGACCCAGTACTTC
TRBJ1-5 | . | . | TRBV21-1 | CARDGRGGSQPQHF | TGTGCCAGAGACGGCCGGGGGGGCAGCCAGCCCCAGCATTTT
TRBJ2-6 | few | . | TRBV30 | CAWTIKRANVLTF | TGTGCCTGGACGATAAAGAGGGCCAACGTCCTGACTTTC
TRBJ1-5 | . | . | TRBV7-6 | CASSRGGPDQPQHF | TGTGCCAGCAGCCGTGGAGGTCCAGATCAGCCCCAGCATTTT
TRBJ1-2 | once | TRBD1 | TRBV11-2 | CASSFCALGRGRTVGGYTF | TGTGCCAGCAGCTTTTGCGCATTGGGGAGGGGGCGCACTGTGGGCGGCTACACCTTC
TRBJ1-1 | . | . | TRBV7-9 | CASGIGGNTEAFF | TGTGCCAGCGGTATTGGGGGGAACACTGAAGCTTTCTTT
TRBJ1-1 | . | . | TRBV19 | CASSIGALGMGNTEAFF | TGTGCCAGTAGTATTGGCGCGTTAGGGATGGGGAACACTGAAGCTTTCTTT
TRBJ2-5 | . | . | TRBV7-2 | CASSLRTEAETQYF | TGTGCCAGCAGCTTGCGGACGGAAGCGGAGACCCAGTACTTC
TRBJ1-1 | . | . | TRBV6-5 | CASSPGGNMNTEAFF | TGTGCCAGCAGTCCGGGGGGGAATATGAACACTGAAGCTTTCTTT
TRBJ1-5 | . | TRBD1 | TRBV5-1 | CASSVGQGDQPQHF | TGCGCCAGCAGCGTGGGACAGGGGGATCAGCCCCAGCATTTT
TRBJ2-3 | . | TRBD2 | TRBV5-1 | CASSSLAGGQSDTQYF | TGCGCCAGCAGCTCGCTAGCGGGGGGGCAGTCAGATACGCAGTATTTT
TRBJ2-3 | . | TRBD2 | TRBV4-1 | CASSQEGRGRADTQYF | TGCGCCAGCAGCCAAGAAGGGAGGGGTCGAGCGGATACGCAGTATTTT